This T cell receptor beta chain is from a study of cytomegalovirus exposure and HLA in healthy donors. Study-wide results and caveats: As was reported, the classifier diagnosed cytomegalovirus status with high specificity and sensitivity. Reportedly, HLA-A and HLA-B alleles of most subjects were accurately predicted from TCR beta. There was a cluster of highly shared sequence variants that was likely a sequencing artifact.

It was with 60 Vbeta and 13 Jbeta primers that the PCR ran. Profiling relied on immunoSEQ multiplex PCR, and the TCRdb table lists in-frame clones only, not all of them. The sample includes approximately 140,000 clones, approximately 71% of them seen just once. About this clone: What it recognizes is unknown.

The CDR3 loop spans 15 amino acids. The V gene's germline CDR1 is SGHKS and CDR2 YYEKEE (reference sequence). V was clipped by 1 base and J by 3 bases; unmatched bases: 4. The sequenced material came from PBMCs. The rearrangement joins TRBV5-5 to TRBJ2-1; 7 nucleotides line up with TRBD1. The TCR sequence derives from a woman aged 55-69 years in good health and CMV-seronegative. The CDR3 nucleotides are TGTGCCAGCAGCTTGACAGGGGTCAGCTACAATGAGCAGTTCTTC. Translated: CASSLTGVSYNEQFF.